A single sample is the source of the 6 T cell receptor beta chains below, sequenced in a study of blood T cell repertoires in COVID-19. Using immunoSEQ multiplex PCR, the repertoire was profiled, and TCRdb retains in-frame clones only, with some absent. The sample consists of tens of thousands of clones, 82% of them appearing once. Sequencing was carried out using peripheral blood. The source is a woman between 55 and 75 years old with acute or convalescent COVID-19.

The chain combines TRBV3-1 (or the pseudogene TRBV3-2) with TRBJ2-3; 10 bases agree with TRBD2. The CDR3 has 18 amino acids. Germline assignment: CDR1 LGHDT and CDR2 YNNKEL (reference sequence). V gave up 2 bases and J gave up 0 bases; unmatched junction bases: 8. Here the CDR3 DNA reads TGTGCCAGCAGCCAAAGAGTCAGCGGGGGGGCGAGCACAGATACGCAGTATTTT. Its translation: CASSQRVSGGASTDTQYF.

The chain has TRBV30 and TRBJ1-2; 11 nucleotides align to TRBD1. The CDR3 totals 13 residues. V lost 4 bases, J lost 4 bases, and 2 bases stayed unmatched. Germline CDR1 and CDR2: GTSNPN and SVGIG (reference sequence). The CDR3 is CAWTGQGAYGYTF. The CDR3 DNA follows: TGTGCCTGGACTGGACAGGGGGCCTATGGCTACACCTTC. The full variable domain, completed using reference TRBV30 and TRBJ1-2, is SQTIHQWPATLVQPVGSPLSLECTVEGTSNPNLYWYRQAAGRGLQLLFYSVGIGQISSEVPQNLSASRPQDRQFILSSKKLLLSDSGFYLCAWTGQGAYGYTFGSGTRLTVV.

This rearrangement joins TRBV24-1 to TRBJ1-1, with D perhaps TRBD1 (5 bases). V shed 5 bases and J shed 7 bases, with 19 bases lying between them. CDR1 and CDR2 (germline): KGHDR, SFDVKD. The CDR3 has 15 residues. This CDR3 is CATSAGGGFNGEAFF. The CDR3 DNA follows: TGTGCCACCAGTGCCGGCGGGGGATTTAATGGTGAAGCTTTCTTT.

Of note for this clone: Its ends do not fully match the called genes, so a read error is possible. The V and J genes are TRBV11-2 and TRBJ1-4; unclear D gene. Per the germline V gene, CDR1 is SGHAT and CDR2 is FQNNGV. This CDR3 region has 15 residues. The CDR3 coding sequence is TGTGCCAGCAGCTTGTGGGCGGGCCTTAATGAAAACCTGTTTTTT. Translated, it gives CASSLWAGLNENLFF.

The chain is built from TRBV18 and TRBJ1-2; D might be TRBD1 (6 bases). Germline CDR1 is KGHSH and CDR2 is LQKENI. The V gene lost 0 bases and the J gene lost 6 bases, with 11 bases spanning the gap. The CDR3 runs to 14 residues. The CDR3: CASSPPGQRDGYTF. The CDR3 DNA sequence: TGTGCCAGCTCACCACCGGGACAACGAGATGGCTACACCTTC.

The V and J genes are TRBV5-4 and TRBJ1-6, with 11 bases aligning to TRBD1. The V and J ends lost 4 bases and 7 bases, in that order; junction bases with no gene match: 4. The V gene's germline CDR1 is SGHNT and CDR2 YYREEE (reference sequence). The CDR3 has 15 residues. CDR3 residues: CASSRGQGANSPLHF. The DNA for the CDR3 is TGTGCCAGCAGCCGCGGACAGGGGGCAAATTCACCCCTCCACTTT.